One and the same sample provided the 25 T cell receptor beta chains below, sequenced in a study of T-cell reconstitution after alpha-beta-depleted transplantation in children (TCRdb year 2016). Libraries were prepared through PCR. TCRdb records Illumina HiSeq 2500 as the sequencer. To normalize quantification of the TCRbeta repertoire, the TCR libraries were built with molecular barcoding that relied on unique molecular identifiers. TCRdb trimmed the raw reads at Q25, called clones with MiXCR and kept productive beta chains. CDR3 protein duplicates are merged, each entry listing the most common genes and DNA. Within this sample are around 700,000 distinct CDR3 sequences, with 13% of them counted one time only. The ten largest clones take up roughly 0.84% of the sample. This sample's treatment or condition label indicates: allogeneic hematopoietic cell transplantation with graft depleted of TCRalphabeta T cells and CD19 B cells.

The material was PBMCs, obtained before TCRalphabeta/CD19-depleted stem cell transplant. These receptors were obtained from a girl aged 2 to 10 with congenital amegakaryocytic thrombocytopenia, due to receive a stem cell transplant.

V and J are TRBV7-2 and TRBJ2-3, with D unresolved. V dropped 3 bases and J dropped 4 bases, with 5 bases sitting between them. The CDR3 runs 12 residues. Germline CDR1 reads SGHTA; CDR2 reads FQGNSA. This chain's CDR3 is CASSFWADTQYF. Here the CDR3 DNA reads TGTGCCAGCAGCTTTTGGGCAGATACGCAGTATTTT.

This clonotype was seen repeatedly, ten times or more. V usage is TRBV20-1 and J usage is TRBJ1-4, with D possibly matching TRBD1 (6 bases). Trimming removed 6 bases from V and 5 bases from J, with 22 bases in between. The CDR3 is 16 amino acids. Germline CDR1 and CDR2: DFQATT and SNEGSKA (reference sequence). CDR3 protein: CSAAPRNQGTNEKLFF. CDR3 coding DNA: TGCAGTGCAGCACCACGGAACCAGGGGACAAATGAAAAACTGTTTTTT.

The chain has TRBV5-1 and TRBJ2-7, with TRBD2 matching 10 bases. V trimming: 0 bases; J trimming: 3 bases; junction bases outside the gene matches: 9. The germline gives CDR1 SGHRS, CDR2 YFSETQ. The CDR3 extends over 17 amino acids. CDR3 residues: CASSLASVLAGDYEQYF. CDR3 DNA sequence: TGCGCCAGCAGCTTGGCCTCGGTGCTAGCGGGAGACTACGAGCAGTACTTC.

This clonotype occurred many times. The V and J genes are TRBV10-3 and TRBJ1-5, with a possible D match to TRBD1 (5 bases). Trimming left V 10 bases short and J 7 bases short, with 23 bases between. Germline V lookup: CDR1 ENHRY, CDR2 SYGVKD. The CDR3 runs to 15 residues. CDR3 in amino acids: CATSPRGRTGQPQHF. The CDR3 DNA sequence: TGTGCCACCTCACCCCGGGGACGGACTGGGCAGCCCCAGCATTTT.

There are a few counts of this clonotype. V and J are TRBV28 and TRBJ2-5, with D possibly TRBD2 on 7 matching bases. Trimming removed 5 bases at V and 5 bases at J, with 18 bases between. Germline CDR1 is MDHEN and CDR2 is SYDVKM. The CDR3 covers 15 residues. The CDR3 coding sequence is TGTGCCAGCAGTGCCTACGCGGGGGCAGAGGAGACCCAGTACTTC. The encoded protein is CASSAYAGAEETQYF.

This clonotype was counted many times. The rearrangement uses TRBV12-3 or TRBV12-4 and TRBJ2-7, with D possibly TRBD1 on 6 matching bases. The ends were cut back, 2 bases at V and 5 bases at J, with 13 bases in the middle. This CDR3 spans 14 amino acids. The CDR3 sequence is CASSLTYRVHEQYF. The CDR3 bases are TGTGCCAGCAGTTTAACCTACAGGGTCCACGAGCAGTACTTC.

This clonotype was detected ten times or more. The rearrangement joins TRBV6-5 to TRBJ2-7; D is unresolved. CDR1 is MNHEY, CDR2 SVGAGI, per germline. The CDR3 is 12 amino acids. V was pared by 8 bases and J by 1 base, with 9 bases between. CDR3 DNA sequence: TGTGCCAGCGGCGGTAGATCCTACGAGCAGTACTTC. Translating it yields CASGGRSYEQYF.

This clonotype has a count of ten or more. The V and J genes are TRBV5-1 and TRBJ2-1; a possible D gene is TRBD2 (6 bases). The CDR3 loop spans 17 amino acids. The V end lost 4 bases, the J end lost 3 bases, and 20 bases lay between the germline ends. Germline V gene data show CDR1 as SGHRS and CDR2 as YFSETQ. CDR3 DNA: TGCGCCAGCAGCGTGCCCGTGGCGGGACGGAACTACAATGAGCAGTTCTTC. This translates into CASSVPVAGRNYNEQFF.

This clonotype was detected many times. The CDR3 bases are TGCGCCAGCAGCTGGGGGGACAGGGAAGGCTATGGCTACACCTTC. Its translation: CASSWGDREGYGYTF. The chain uses TRBV5-1 and TRBJ1-2, with 9 bases matching TRBD1. The length of the CDR3 is 15 residues. Germline lookup yields CDR1 SGHRS and CDR2 YFSETQ. The V segment lost 3 bases and the J segment 4 bases; nucleotides outside the gene matches: 7.

J is TRBJ1-4 and V is TRBV20-1; D perhaps matches TRBD1 (6 bases). CDR1 and CDR2 from the germline V gene are DFQATT and SNEGSKA (reference sequence). This CDR3 contains 17 residues. DNA for the CDR3: TGCTGCGCAACAACAGGGAGGATTTCGTTCACTAATGAAAAACTGTTTTTT. Translating it yields CCATTGRISFTNEKLFF.

This chain links TRBV5-1 with TRBJ2-1; 13 bases match TRBD2. The ends lost 4 bases at V and 10 bases at J; junction bases unmatched: 8. The CDR3 length is 15 residues. CDR1 is SGHRS and CDR2 is YFSETQ in the germline V gene. The DNA of the CDR3 is TGCGCCAGCAGCGCTACTAGCGGGAGGGCTCAGGAGCAGTTCTTC. Protein product: CASSATSGRAQEQFF.

This clonotype has at least ten counts. The V call is TRBV20-1, the J call TRBJ2-3; D remains unclear. CDR3 length: 12 residues. Per the germline V gene, CDR1 is DFQATT and CDR2 is SNEGSKA (reference sequence). Deletions cut 3 bases from V and 3 bases from J, with 7 bases between. The CDR3 DNA reads as TGCAGTGCTAGCCCCACTACAGATACGCAGTATTTT. Protein product: CSASPTTDTQYF.

This clonotype has ten or more counts. The gene calls are TRBV7-9 and TRBJ2-5; 14 bases map to TRBD2. The germline CDR1 and CDR2 sequences are SEHNR and FQNEAQ (reference sequence). Trimming took 2 bases from V and 5 from J; bases not matched to a gene: 7. CDR3 length: 17 amino acids. CDR3 in DNA: TGTGCCAGCAGCTTACAGACGGGGACTAGCGGGAGTGAGACCCAGTACTTC. Protein sequence: CASSLQTGTSGSETQYF. The complete variable domain, with remaining parts taken from reference TRBV7-9 and TRBJ2-5, reads DTGVSQNPRHKITKRGQNVTFRCDPISEHNRLYWYRQTLGQGPEFLTYFQNEAQLEKSRLLSDRFSAERPKGSFSTLEIQRTEQGDSAMYLCASSLQTGTSGSETQYFGPGTRLLVL.

This clonotype was counted many times. The V call is TRBV18, the J call TRBJ2-7; 10 bases map to TRBD2. The ends lost 3 bases at V and 4 bases at J; junction bases unmatched: 6. CDR1 is KGHSH and CDR2 is LQKENI in the germline V gene. This CDR3 region has 15 residues. The CDR3 coding sequence is TGTGCCAGCTCACCTTCTAGCGGGAGTAGATACGAGCAGTACTTC. It translates to CASSPSSGSRYEQYF.

In its sample, this clonotype was seen many times. The rearrangement links TRBV5-1 to TRBJ2-1, with a weak D call TRBD2 (5 bases). This CDR3 spans 14 amino acids. The V end was cut by 7 bases, the J end by 5 bases, with 16 bases between. Germline CDR1 and CDR2: SGHRS and YFSETQ. Here the CDR3 DNA reads TGCGCCAGCTGCCTCCAGGACGGGGACAATGAGCAGTTCTTC. Amino acids: CASCLQDGDNEQFF.

The rearrangement uses TRBV7-8 and TRBJ2-7; 11 bases agree with TRBD2. Germline CDR1 and CDR2: SGHVS and FQNEAQ. The CDR3 is 16 amino acids. The V gene end was trimmed by 6 bases and the J gene end by 5 bases; junction bases not matched to a gene: 12. The DNA of the CDR3 is TGTGCCAGCAGTTCGAGTTTAGCGGGAGGGGAAGACGAGCAGTACTTC. Residues: CASSSSLAGGEDEQYF.

This clonotype was picked up many times. The chain couples TRBV9 to TRBJ2-5; D may be TRBD1 (6 bases). V shed 4 bases and J shed 0 bases, with 7 bases lying between them. Germline CDR1 is SGDLS and CDR2 is YYNGEE. The length of the CDR3 is 13 residues. CDR3 DNA: TGTGCCAGCAGCCGGACAGACCAAGAGACCCAGTACTTC. Translation: CASSRTDQETQYF.

This clonotype was seen only a few times. The chain carries TRBV18 and TRBJ2-1; 8 positions match TRBD2. V shed 5 bases, J shed 6 bases, and the junction held 9 bases outside the gene matches. This CDR3 has 15 residues. From germline, CDR1 is KGHSH and CDR2 LQKENI. CDR3 sequence (DNA): TGTGCCAGCTCATCACAGAATGCGGGGGGCAATGAGCAGTTCTTC. As protein: CASSSQNAGGNEQFF.

This clonotype was seen many times. The genes are TRBV7-6 and TRBJ2-1; the D is unclear. Looked up from germline, CDR1 is SGHVS and CDR2 is FNYEAQ. This CDR3 is built from 14 residues. V was clipped by 0 bases and J by 4 bases, with 7 bases between them. The CDR3 sequence: CASSLATVYNEQFF. DNA of the CDR3: TGTGCCAGCAGCTTAGCGACGGTATACAATGAGCAGTTCTTC.

This clonotype was recorded a few times. V usage is TRBV20-1 and J usage is TRBJ2-2; no reliable D call. The length of the CDR3 is 15 residues. The V end was cut by 3 bases, the J end by 4 bases, with 15 bases between. CDR1 is DFQATT, CDR2 SNEGSKA, per germline (reference sequence). CDR3 amino acids: CSARPPGRITGELFF. In DNA, the CDR3 is TGCAGTGCTAGGCCCCCTGGGCGGATCACCGGGGAGCTGTTTTTT.

This chain uses TRBV6-1 with TRBJ2-7; maybe TRBD2 (6 bases). The length of the CDR3 is 15 residues. Trimming stripped 7 bases from V and 5 bases from J, with 21 bases between. Germline CDR1 MNHNS, CDR2 SASEGT. This chain's CDR3 is CASNHNAGGRDEQYF. The CDR3 nucleotides read TGTGCCAGCAATCACAATGCCGGAGGGAGAGACGAGCAGTACTTC.

This clonotype was seen a handful of times. The chain links TRBV20-1 to TRBJ2-1, with TRBD2 identical over 8 bases. V gave up 6 bases and J gave up 4 bases; unmatched junction bases: 11. Germline-derived CDR1 and CDR2 are DFQATT and SNEGSKA (reference sequence). The CDR3 spans 15 residues. In DNA, the CDR3 is TGCAGTGCCGCCGACCGGGAGGGTAGGTACAATGAGCAGTTCTTC. It yields the protein CSAADREGRYNEQFF.

Ten or more counts support this clonotype. The chain employs TRBV12-3 or TRBV12-4 and TRBJ2-4; no firm D call. V was trimmed by 0 bases and J by 0 bases, leaving 9 bases between them. CDR3 length: 16 residues. CDR3 amino acids: CASSLAWDLAKNIQYF. Written as DNA, the CDR3 is TGTGCCAGCAGTTTAGCCTGGGATCTAGCCAAAAACATTCAGTACTTC.

This chain joins TRBV12-3 or TRBV12-4 and TRBJ1-2; TRBD1 aligns across 7 bases. V lost 3 bases, J lost 4 bases, and 8 bases stayed unmatched. This CDR3 is 15 amino acids long. For the CDR3, the DNA is TGTGCCAGCAGTTTCGCCGAGGACAGGCCCTATGGCTACACCTTC. Protein sequence: CASSFAEDRPYGYTF.

This clonotype appeared many times. The rearrangement joins TRBV20-1 to TRBJ1-2, with D tentatively TRBD1 (6 bases). The germline V and J ends were trimmed by 0 bases and 10 bases, with 12 bases remaining between them. Germline CDR1 and CDR2: DFQATT and SNEGSKA (reference sequence). This CDR3 is 12 amino acids long. The CDR3 protein is CSARDTRGLYTF. In DNA, the CDR3 is TGCAGTGCTAGAGATACACGGGGGCTCTACACCTTC.